The next 12 T cell receptor beta chains were all read from a single sample in a study of spatial heterogeneity in lung cancer (dated by TCRdb to 2018 to 2020). Taken with the paper, the label for time point translates to: sample taken at primary tumor resection. Without any cell sorting, TCR sequencing was performed on whole RNA extracted either from tumor and nontumor lung tissue or from cryopreserved PBMC samples. The method behind the library was 5' RACE. The sample was run on a NextSeq 500. TCRdb reanalyzed the raw reads on its own, using fastp at Q25 for trimming and MiXCR for clone calling, and kept in-frame beta chains. Every CDR3 protein is listed once, alongside the most common genes and DNA of its rows. Here the sample has about 48,000 distinct CDR3 sequences; about 5.8% occur a single time. Of the sample, roughly 11% is held by the ten largest clones. This specimen was PBMCs, taken at surgery. These receptors all come from a male donor with early-stage non-small cell lung cancer.

This clonotype showed up many times. The rearrangement links TRBV27 to TRBJ2-3, with TRBD2 matching over 9 bases. Trimming removed 4 bases from V and 3 bases from J; junction bases left unmatched: 2. CDR1 and CDR2 (germline): MNHEY, SMNVEV (reference sequence). The CDR3 loop spans 14 amino acids. In DNA form, the CDR3 reads TGTGCCAGCAGTTATAGCGGGAGAACAGATACGCAGTATTTT. Translating gives CASSYSGRTDTQYF.

There are many counts of this clonotype. This chain joins TRBV7-9 and TRBJ1-2, with D unclear. V lost 7 bases to trimming and J lost 0 bases, with 18 bases between them. This CDR3 is 16 amino acids long. Germline V lookup: CDR1 SEHNR, CDR2 FQNEAQ (reference sequence). The CDR3 DNA reads TGTGCCAGCATCCCGCGTCCCAGGCGATCTAACTATGGCTACACCTTC. Translation: CASIPRPRRSNYGYTF.

This clonotype occurred many times. The chain links TRBV5-5 to TRBJ2-1; D may be TRBD2 (5 bases). Trimming left V 2 bases short and J 10 bases short, with 10 bases between. The CDR3 spans 12 residues. Germline CDR1 is SGHKS and CDR2 is YYEKEE (reference sequence). The CDR3 sequence is CASSLRTGEQFF. The DNA for the CDR3 is TGTGCCAGCAGCTTACGGACGGGGGAGCAGTTCTTC. Together with reference TRBV5-5 and TRBJ2-1, the CDR3 gives the full variable domain: DAGVTQSPTHLIKTRGQQVTLRCSPISGHKSVSWYQQVLGQGPQFIFQYYEKEERGRGNFPDRFSARQFPNYSSELNVNALLLGDSALYLCASSLRTGEQFFGPGTRLTVL.

This clonotype was picked up many times. This sequence joins TRBV7-6 and TRBJ2-6, with D hard to call. V was pared by 5 bases and J by 0 bases, with 14 bases between. Germline assignment: CDR1 SGHVS and CDR2 FNYEAQ. The CDR3 covers 17 residues. CDR3 DNA sequence: TGTGCCAGCAGCCCCTTCCACCCCCGCTCTGGGGCCAACGTCCTGACTTTC. This gives the protein CASSPFHPRSGANVLTF.

This clonotype was seen repeatedly, ten times or more. The V and J genes are TRBV27 and TRBJ2-7; TRBD2 aligns across 10 bases. Germline CDR1 is MNHEY and CDR2 is SMNVEV (reference sequence). This CDR3 is 16 amino acids long. With 0 bases clipped from V and 3 bases from J, the junction kept 5 bases outside the gene matches. The CDR3, as DNA: TGTGCCAGCAGTTTATCAGTGCCTAGCGGGGGCTACGAGCAGTACTTC. This translates into CASSLSVPSGGYEQYF.

In this sample, this clonotype turned up many times. The chain links TRBV28 to TRBJ1-4; 7 nucleotides line up with TRBD1. J was trimmed by 0 bases and V by 3 bases; bases with no gene match: 4. The germline CDR1 and CDR2 sequences are MDHEN and SYDVKM. This CDR3 has 16 amino acids. The CDR3 DNA reads TGTGCCAGCAGTTTCACAGGGGCCGCAACTAATGAAAAACTGTTTTTT. Its protein is CASSFTGAATNEKLFF.

This clonotype was recorded at least ten times. The chain has TRBV5-1 and TRBJ2-1, with TRBD2 identical over 7 bases. V gave up 3 bases and J gave up 7 bases; unmatched junction bases: 10. Germline CDR1 SGHRS, CDR2 YFSETQ. The CDR3 runs 15 residues. CDR3 DNA: TGCGCCAGCAGCTGGGGCGGGAGCAGTTCAAATGAGCAGTTCTTC. Translating gives CASSWGGSSSNEQFF.

This clonotype has ten or more counts. V and J are TRBV29-1 and TRBJ2-3; 10 bases fit TRBD2. The length of the CDR3 is 13 residues. Germline CDR1 and CDR2: SQVTM and ANQGSEA. V shed 1 base, J shed 11 bases, and the junction held 6 bases outside the gene matches. DNA for the CDR3: TGCAGCGTTGAAGGGCTAGCGGGAGCGATGCAGTATTTT. It encodes CSVEGLAGAMQYF.

This clonotype has a count of ten or more. V and J are TRBV5-8 and TRBJ2-2; D is possibly TRBD2 (5 bases). V was cut by 0 bases and J by 7 bases, with 7 bases left in between. There are 13 residues in the CDR3. Germline assignment: CDR1 SGHTS and CDR2 YDEGEE. CDR3 nucleotides: TGTGCCAGCAGCTTGGGACGGGACGGGGAGCTGTTTTTT. Its protein product is CASSLGRDGELFF.

This clonotype appeared many times. The chain is built from TRBV5-1 and TRBJ2-7; no clear D gene. This CDR3 is built from 14 residues. V lost 7 bases and J lost 3, with 17 bases in between. Germline assignment: CDR1 SGHRS and CDR2 YFSETQ. The CDR3 reads CASAVTAPGYEQYF. The CDR3 nucleotides are TGCGCCAGCGCGGTGACGGCCCCGGGCTACGAGCAGTACTTC. Filled out from reference TRBV5-1 and TRBJ2-7, the complete variable domain reads KAGVTQTPRYLIKTRGQQVTLSCSPISGHRSVSWYQQTPGQGLQFLFEYFSETQRNKGNFPGRFSGRQFSNSRSEMNVSTLELGDSALYLCASAVTAPGYEQYFGPGTRLTVT.

In its sample, this clonotype was seen many times. The chain joins TRBV29-1 to TRBJ2-7; D is undetermined. The V end lost 7 bases, the J end lost 2 bases, and 15 bases lay between the germline ends. Germline-derived CDR1 and CDR2 are SQVTM and ANQGSEA. This CDR3 region has 13 residues. CDR3 DNA sequence: TGCAGCGCCCGGACGGGCCCCCCCTACGAGCAGTACTTC. Protein sequence: CSARTGPPYEQYF.

Ten or more counts support this clonotype. J is TRBJ2-5 and V is TRBV6-1, with 10 bases that match TRBD1. The CDR3 is 16 residues long. Per the germline V gene, CDR1 is MNHNS and CDR2 is SASEGT. V shed 10 bases and J 1 base; nucleotides not matched to a gene: 12. The CDR3 DNA is TGTGCCACCAGAAGGTTGGGGACAGGGGTCCAAGAGACCCAGTACTTC. Its translation: CATRRLGTGVQETQYF.